The subject of this entry is one TCR beta chain. Its specificity is unknown. This sample is part of a study of resident and recirculating memory T cells in vitiligo. Study summary: Epidermis came from shave biopsies of lesional and nonlesional sites, plus PBMCs.

Generated by immunoSEQ multiplex PCR, the TCRdb table keeps only in-frame clones and is missing some. The sample contains tens of thousands of clones, 91% of which appear only once. The study, taken as a whole, reports: Clonality differed among vitiligo lesions, with no unique dominant clone.

No patient showed confetti depigmentation, a clinical sign of active disease. The material sequenced was blood. The TCR sequence derives from a male donor with vitiligo.

The CDR3 nucleotides are TGTGCCAGCAGCTTAGGGGGGGTGGAGACCCAGTACTTC. Translating gives CASSLGGVETQYF. The chain joins TRBV7-2 to TRBJ2-5; TRBD2 is a possible D gene (6 bases). The V gene's germline CDR1 is SGHTA and CDR2 FQGNSA. The V end lost 1 base, the J end lost 5 bases, and 8 bases lay between the germline ends. There are 13 residues in the CDR3.